This TCR beta chain originates from a study of cytomegalovirus exposure and HLA in healthy donors. Study-wide background: Out of about 179 million T cells, an earlier analysis found 117 million unique TCR beta sequences in total.

As regards this clone: Its target is not known.

The study ran its PCR with 60 Vbeta and 13 Jbeta primers. The method was immunoSEQ multiplex PCR; TCRdb's version includes in-frame clones alone and lacks a portion of them. The sample comprises around 230,000 clones, approximately 79% of which are singletons, and 1.5% to 2% rests with the top ten. Study results and limitations: An Asian-associated ancestry cluster reportedly showed fewer N-insertions than the approximately 630-donor mean in a later analysis.

The CDR3 covers 15 residues. V shed 4 bases and J 5 bases; nucleotides not matched to a gene: 13. CDR1 is GTSNPN, CDR2 SVGIG, per germline (reference sequence). The sequencing sample was made of PBMCs. This TCR came from a male donor in good health and CMV-seronegative. The gene calls are TRBV30 and TRBJ1-2, with 7 bases aligning to TRBD1. CDR3 residues: CAWIPPLTGSYGYTF. The CDR3 bases are TGTGCCTGGATCCCCCCCCTGACAGGGAGTTATGGCTACACCTTC.